Sequencing of this T cell receptor (beta chain) was carried out in a study of T cells in Graves' hyperthyroidism and ophthalmopathy. Germline V gene data show CDR1 as LGHNA and CDR2 as YNFKEQ. This CDR3 has 12 residues. V was trimmed by 2 bases and J by 5 bases, leaving 7 bases between them. Patients with uncontrolled infections, other autoimmune diseases, pregnancy or lactation were excluded. Diagnoses were established using clinical symptoms, serum thyroxine and TRAb, thyroid ultrasound and orbital computed tomography. The CDR3 regions of TCR beta were amplified from RNA transcripts. The primer set for the first-round RT-PCR of the TCR CDR3 was HTBI. TCRdb reanalysed the multiplex PCR reads using MiXCR and keeps one entry per CDR3 protein. The sample yields about 350,000 distinct CDR3 sequences, approximately 15% seen once. Note on this clonotype: What it recognizes is unknown.

Whole-study findings and limits: Blood samples included most of the expanded thyroid clonotypes exceeding 0.001.

The material sequenced was blood. The chain carries TRBV4-2 and TRBJ2-7; no clear D. The TCR comes from a woman aged 30 to 39 with Graves' hyperthyroidism. The DNA for the CDR3 is TGTGCCAGCAGCCAAATGGGCAACGAGCAGTACTTC. It encodes CASSQMGNEQYF.